What follows are 7 T cell receptor beta chains derived from one specimen sequenced in a study of blood T cells in healthy people across ages. Using a J-beta primer mix together with a sample-barcoded 5' primer, a second PCR was run for about 7 to 12 cycles. MiXCR, run by TCRdb on the 5' RACE reads, gives a single entry per CDR3 protein. The sample consists of 800,000 or so distinct CDR3 sequences, 25% of them appearing once. The same sample was also studied in work on T cells of mothers and their children.

Sequencing was carried out using blood. These receptors all stem from a boy aged 5-17 years in good health.

This sequence joins TRBV20-1 and TRBJ2-6; D not resolved. Germline values: CDR1 DFQATT, CDR2 SNEGSKA (reference sequence). V shed 8 bases and J shed 3 bases, with 8 bases lying between them. The CDR3 extends over 12 amino acids. CDR3 DNA: TGCAGTTCTTATCTTGGGGCCAACGTCCTGACTTTC. This sequence encodes CSSYLGANVLTF.

This chain joins TRBV10-3 and TRBJ2-3, with TRBD2 matching 12 bases. CDR1 ENHRY and CDR2 SYGVKD come from the germline V gene. The CDR3 has 15 amino acids. V dropped 8 bases and J dropped 0; count of bases not matched to a gene: 3. The CDR3 DNA is TGTGCCATCGGAGGGACTAGCGGGAGCACAGATACGCAGTATTTT. Its translation: CAIGGTSGSTDTQYF.

The CDR3 DNA sequence: TGTGCCATCAGTGGGACAGGGGGCTACGAGCAGTACTTC. This gives the protein CAISGTGGYEQYF. The genes are TRBV10-3 and TRBJ2-7; TRBD1 matches 10 bases. The junction had 0 bases not matched to a gene; V was cut back by 4 bases and J by 3 bases. CDR3 length: 13 amino acids. The germline V gene has CDR1 ENHRY and CDR2 SYGVKD.

The chain links TRBV3-1 to TRBJ1-1; D is perhaps TRBD1 (5 bases). V lost 8 bases and J 9 bases, leaving 19 bases between the germline ends. CDR1 LGHDT and CDR2 YNNKEL come from the germline V gene (reference sequence). This CDR3 contains 13 residues. CDR3 region: CASLGVSGTQAFF. The CDR3 DNA is TGTGCCAGCCTGGGCGTATCGGGGACCCAAGCTTTCTTT.

This chain uses TRBV4-2 with TRBJ1-4; a weak D match, TRBD1 (5 bases). Per germline, CDR1 LGHNA and CDR2 YNFKEQ. This CDR3 is built from 16 residues. The V end was cut by 3 bases, the J end by 8 bases, with 19 bases between. In DNA form, the CDR3 reads TGTGCCAGCAGCCAGCCCGACAGCCTGGGGAGCGAAAAACTGTTTTTT. Translated: CASSQPDSLGSEKLFF.

This clonotype showed up just a few times. The chain links TRBV15 to TRBJ2-6, with a weak D call TRBD2 (6 bases). Germline CDR1 reads LNHNV; CDR2 reads YYDKDF (reference sequence). Deletions cut 1 base from V and 0 bases from J, with 16 bases between. The CDR3 has 19 amino acids. The CDR3 sequence: CATSRAAGLIGSGANVLTF. Written as DNA, the CDR3 is TGTGCCACCAGCAGAGCGGCAGGACTAATCGGCTCTGGGGCCAACGTCCTGACTTTC.

This clonotype is judged medium-sized. The chain recombines TRBV20-1 with TRBJ2-3; 10 nucleotides line up with TRBD2. With V trimmed by 0 bases and J by 10 bases, 16 bases remained unmatched. The length of the CDR3 is 17 residues. Germline CDR1 DFQATT, CDR2 SNEGSKA (reference sequence). This CDR3 is CSARDRVQRGGLMAQYF. CDR3 in DNA: TGCAGTGCTAGAGATCGAGTCCAGCGGGGGGGCCTGATGGCGCAGTATTTT.